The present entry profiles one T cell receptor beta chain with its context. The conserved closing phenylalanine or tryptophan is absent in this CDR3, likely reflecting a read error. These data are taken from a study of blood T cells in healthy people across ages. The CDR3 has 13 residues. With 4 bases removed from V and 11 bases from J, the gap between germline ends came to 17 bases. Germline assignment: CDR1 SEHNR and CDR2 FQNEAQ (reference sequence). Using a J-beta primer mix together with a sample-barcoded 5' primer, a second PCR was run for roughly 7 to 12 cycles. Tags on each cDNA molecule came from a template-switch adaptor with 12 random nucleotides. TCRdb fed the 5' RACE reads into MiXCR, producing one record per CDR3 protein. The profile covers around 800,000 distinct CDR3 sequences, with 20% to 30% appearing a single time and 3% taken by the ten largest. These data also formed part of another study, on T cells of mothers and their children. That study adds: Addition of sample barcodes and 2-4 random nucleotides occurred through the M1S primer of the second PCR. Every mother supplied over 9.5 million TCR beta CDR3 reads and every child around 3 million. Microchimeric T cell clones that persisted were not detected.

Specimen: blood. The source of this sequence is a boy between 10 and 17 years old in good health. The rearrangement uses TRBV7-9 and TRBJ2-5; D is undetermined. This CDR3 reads CASSYSHLEEQYL. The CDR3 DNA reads TGTGCCAGCAGCTACTCCCACCTAGAAGAGCAGTACCTC.